These 15 T cell receptor beta chains share one sample of origin, sequenced in a study of cytomegalovirus exposure and HLA in healthy donors. This PCR relied on a set of 60 Vbeta primers and 13 Jbeta primers. The data were produced by immunoSEQ multiplex PCR, yet TCRdb's version contains in-frame clones alone and is incomplete. This sample carries roughly 250,000 clones, about four fifths of them seen once, and the ten largest clones take 0.3% to 0.35%. Source material: PBMCs. The receptors derive from a girl aged 2 to 10 in good health and CMV-seronegative.

The chain has TRBV9 and TRBJ2-1; tentative D call: TRBD2 (6 bases). With 4 bases removed from V and 4 bases from J, the gap between germline ends came to 9 bases. CDR3 length: 13 amino acids. Germline V gene data show CDR1 as SGDLS and CDR2 as YYNGEE. The CDR3 DNA follows: TGTGCCAGCAGCCCCCGGGGGTACAATGAGCAGTTCTTC. Its protein is CASSPRGYNEQFF.

The chain employs TRBV28 and TRBJ2-3; D gene unclear. The CDR3 runs to 13 residues. The ends were cut back, 2 bases at V and 4 bases at J, with 7 bases in the middle. CDR1 is MDHEN and CDR2 is SYDVKM in the germline V gene. CDR3: CASSLTRADTQYF. Here the CDR3 DNA reads TGTGCCAGCAGTTTAACGCGCGCAGATACGCAGTATTTT.

V is TRBV19 and J is TRBJ1-1, with 9 bases that match TRBD1. From germline, CDR1 is LNHDA and CDR2 SQIVND (reference sequence). The CDR3 loop spans 14 amino acids. V shed 7 bases, J shed 5 bases, and the junction held 8 bases outside the gene matches. CDR3 coding DNA: TGTGCCAGTAAACAACAGGGGGCGGATACTGAAGCTTTCTTT. It specifies CASKQQGADTEAFF.

This clone has only a few counts. The rearrangement uses TRBV28 and TRBJ2-3; D ambiguous. The length of the CDR3 is 14 residues. From germline, CDR1 is MDHEN and CDR2 SYDVKM. Trimming pared 2 bases from V and 8 bases from J, leaving 14 bases between. This CDR3 reads CASSLMAPPGTQYF. CDR3 nucleotide sequence: TGTGCCAGCAGTTTAATGGCTCCCCCAGGTACGCAGTATTTT.

This clone appeared a single time. The rearrangement joins TRBV7-3 to TRBJ2-3, with 10 bases fitting TRBD2. V trimming: 1 base; J trimming: 1 base; junction bases outside the gene matches: 20. CDR3 length: 22 amino acids. Looked up from germline, CDR1 is SGHTA and CDR2 is FQGTGA. CDR3 coding DNA: TGTGCCAGCAGCTTAAACCCCTCCAGTCCTAGCGGGAGCCCTATCCGCACAGATACGCAGTATTTT. Translating gives CASSLNPSSPSGSPIRTDTQYF.

This clone was detected only once. The chain has TRBV28 and TRBJ2-1, with TRBD1 matching over 10 bases. Germline V lookup: CDR1 MDHEN, CDR2 SYDVKM. The CDR3 covers 17 residues. Germline trimming cut 7 bases from V and 5 bases from J; bases unmatched to any gene: 14. CDR3 protein: CASKRMIDRGLDNEQFF. Written as DNA, the CDR3 is TGTGCCAGCAAGAGGATGATAGACAGGGGGCTGGACAATGAGCAGTTCTTC.

This chain uses TRBV27 with TRBJ2-7; D unclear. Deletions cut 0 bases from V and 5 bases from J, with 17 bases between. The CDR3 totals 16 residues. Germline-derived CDR1 and CDR2 are MNHEY and SMNVEV (reference sequence). The CDR3: CASSLSPLVARHEQYF. The DNA for the CDR3 is TGTGCCAGCAGTTTATCACCCTTAGTAGCCAGACACGAGCAGTACTTC.

In its sample, this clone was seen once. The chain carries TRBV29-1 and TRBJ2-1; 7 bases fit TRBD1. With 6 bases clipped from V and 4 bases from J, the junction kept 15 bases outside the gene matches. CDR1 and CDR2 (germline): SQVTM, ANQGSEA. This CDR3 is built from 16 residues. The CDR3 sequence is CSVVRTGQPFYNEQFF. CDR3 sequence (DNA): TGCAGCGTCGTTAGAACGGGACAGCCGTTTTACAATGAGCAGTTCTTC.

This sequence joins TRBV29-1 and TRBJ1-2; no clear D gene. The CDR3 totals 13 residues. The V gene's germline CDR1 is SQVTM and CDR2 ANQGSEA. The ends were cut back, 0 bases at V and 1 base at J, with 6 bases in the middle. The CDR3 nucleotides are TGCAGCGTTGAAGATCCAAATAACTATGGCTACACCTTC. This encodes CSVEDPNNYGYTF.

The chain links TRBV10-3 to TRBJ1-4, with 8 bases lining up with TRBD1. V shed 0 bases, J shed 8 bases, and the junction held 11 bases outside the gene matches. The CDR3 totals 17 residues. Germline loops: CDR1 ENHRY, CDR2 SYGVKD. CDR3 sequence (DNA): TGTGCCATCAGTGAGTCGGGACAGGCTGGCCTCGGGGAAAAACTGTTTTTT. Its translation: CAISESGQAGLGEKLFF.

V and J are TRBV2 and TRBJ1-2; the D gene is possibly TRBD1 (6 bases). Trimming stripped 5 bases from V and 7 bases from J, with 14 bases between. CDR3 length: 13 amino acids. CDR1 and CDR2 (germline): SNHLY, FYNNEI. Here the CDR3 DNA reads TGTGCCAGCAGTCTAGAGGGGGAAGGTGGCTACACCTTC. Protein sequence: CASSLEGEGGYTF.

This clone was detected only once. V gene TRBV28 combines with J gene TRBJ1-5; a possible D gene is TRBD1 (5 bases). The CDR3 extends over 15 amino acids. In germline, CDR1 is MDHEN, CDR2 SYDVKM. Trimming removed 4 bases at V and 7 bases at J, with 17 bases between. The CDR3 nucleotides are TGTGCCAGCAGTTCAGCAGGGATTACCATACAGCCCCAGCATTTT. Translation: CASSSAGITIQPQHF.

The chain is built from TRBV6-5 and TRBJ2-3; 7 bases are a match to TRBD2. This CDR3 spans 15 amino acids. CDR1 is MNHEY and CDR2 is SVGAGI in the germline V gene. The V segment lost 6 bases and the J segment 0 bases; nucleotides outside the gene matches: 6. The CDR3: CASSHLAVSTDTQYF. As DNA, the CDR3 is TGTGCCAGCAGCCACCTAGCGGTGAGCACAGATACGCAGTATTTT.

This sequence joins TRBV4-1 and TRBJ1-1; possibly TRBD1 for D (5 bases). CDR3 length equals 14 residues. Germline CDR1 is MGHRA and CDR2 is YSYEKL. V was pared by 1 base and J by 6 bases, with 12 bases between. CDR3: CASSQAGSSAEAFF. CDR3 DNA: TGCGCCAGCAGCCAAGCAGGGTCGAGCGCTGAAGCTTTCTTT.

This chain connects TRBV6-6 to TRBJ2-7; D remains ambiguous. Germline CDR1 reads MNHNY; CDR2 reads SVGAGI (reference sequence). V was clipped by 7 bases and J by 4 bases, with 11 bases between them. The CDR3 is 12 amino acids. CDR3 DNA: TGTGCCAGCACCGAGACTTTTTACGAGCAGTACTTC. Translation: CASTETFYEQYF.